The 10 T cell receptor beta chains reported below all come from one sample, sequenced in a study of shared clonotypes between healthy human individuals. Assay used: immunoSEQ multiplex PCR; TCRdb lists only in-frame clones, some missing. The sample contains about 1 million clones, about 75% of which appear only once. Sequencing was performed on memory CD4+ T cells sorted from blood. Indicated subset: CD45RA-negative fraction. Receptors originate from a man between 18 and 35 years old in good health.

The V call is TRBV5-6, the J call TRBJ2-3; D is unclear. There are 13 residues in the CDR3. Trimming stripped 5 bases from V and 6 bases from J, with 13 bases between. CDR1 is SGHDT and CDR2 is YYEEEE in the germline V gene. Here the CDR3 reads CASSLVPPDTQYF. Here the CDR3 DNA reads TGTGCCAGCAGTCTGGTCCCCCCGGATACGCAGTATTTT.

V is TRBV5-1 and J is TRBJ2-2, with 12 bases matching TRBD2. Germline CDR1 and CDR2: SGHRS and YFSETQ. There are 17 residues in the CDR3. The V gene end was trimmed by 0 bases and the J gene end by 5 bases; junction bases not matched to a gene: 5. In DNA form, the CDR3 reads TGCGCCAGCAGCTTGGACGCCGGGACTAGCGGGACCGGGGAGCTGTTTTTT. It codes for CASSLDAGTSGTGELFF.

The V call is TRBV7-2, the J call TRBJ1-6; weak D call: TRBD1 (5 bases). The V end lost 5 bases, the J end lost 9 bases, and 17 bases lay between the germline ends. The germline CDR1 and CDR2 sequences are SGHTA and FQGNSA. The CDR3 is made up of 15 amino acids. CDR3 in DNA: TGTGCCAGCAGCCTAATCACTGGGGGATTTTCACCCCTCCACTTT. Translation gives CASSLITGGFSPLHF.

A single count supports this clone. Other DNA sequences from this sample encode an identical CDR3 as well. This chain uses TRBV30 with TRBJ2-7, with D hard to call. The CDR3 is 11 residues long. Trimming took 2 bases from V and 3 from J, leaving 5 bases between them. Germline CDR1 and CDR2: GTSNPN and SVGIG (reference sequence). The CDR3 DNA is TGTGCCTGGAGTACAAGCTACGAGCAGTACTTC. This codes for CAWSTSYEQYF.

In this sample, this clone turned up once. V gene TRBV7-2 combines with J gene TRBJ2-5; 10 nucleotides line up with TRBD1. Trimming cost V 5 bases and J 1 base; bases outside gene matches: 7. The CDR3 contains 16 residues. Germline lookup yields CDR1 SGHTA and CDR2 FQGNSA. The CDR3 sequence is CASSRRTGGGQETQYF. The CDR3 DNA sequence: TGTGCCAGCAGCAGAAGGACAGGGGGAGGCCAAGAGACCCAGTACTTC.

The V and J genes are TRBV2 and TRBJ1-6, with D tentatively TRBD1 (6 bases). In germline, CDR1 is SNHLY, CDR2 FYNNEI. The V end lost 7 bases, the J end lost 10 bases, and 14 bases lay between the germline ends. The CDR3 runs 13 residues. CDR3 residues: CASNWGADSPLHF. In nucleotides, the CDR3 is TGTGCCAGCAATTGGGGGGCGGACTCACCCCTCCACTTT.

J is TRBJ1-5 and V is TRBV21-1; the DNA was not compared with TRBD1, the D call given in the table. TRBV21-1 is listed as a pseudogene. The CDR3 sequence is 15 residues long. The CDR3: CASSPVRAINQPQHF. CDR3 nucleotide sequence: TGTGCCAGCAGCCCGGTCAGGGCAATCAATCAGCCCCAGCATTTT.

V and J are TRBV5-6 and TRBJ1-4; D is unclear. CDR1 SGHDT and CDR2 YYEEEE come from the germline V gene. The CDR3 contains 14 residues. V was pared by 2 bases and J by 8 bases, with 13 bases between. CDR3 nucleotide sequence: TGTGCCAGCAGCTTCGGTAGGGTCCTCGAAAAACTGTTTTTT. It is translated as CASSFGRVLEKLFF.

This rearrangement joins TRBV21-1 to TRBJ1-5. TRBV21-1 is given as a pseudogene. The length of the CDR3 is 18 residues. The DNA for the CDR3 is TGTGCCAGCAGCAATTGGGGGGAGCCGCGTGGGGGCAATCAGCCCCAGCATTTT. Translating it yields CASSNWGEPRGGNQPQHF.

The chain couples TRBV19 to TRBJ1-5; TRBD1 aligns across 7 bases. With V trimmed by 5 bases and J by 2 bases, 6 bases remained unmatched. Germline assignment: CDR1 LNHDA and CDR2 SQIVND (reference sequence). The CDR3 sequence is 15 residues long. CDR3 in amino acids: CASSSTGLGNQPQHF. The CDR3 nucleotides read TGTGCCAGTAGTTCGACAGGGCTCGGCAATCAGCCCCAGCATTTT.